This T cell receptor (beta chain) stems from a study of a mutant IDH1 vaccine in newly diagnosed glioma. Looking at the study overall: Following radiotherapy alone, or alongside temozolomide cycles, vaccination was started after an interval of 4-6 weeks. Visit V12 was at week 35; visit V13 was at week 47.

Deletions cut 7 bases from V and 3 bases from J, with 13 bases between. Germline V gives CDR1 MNHNS, CDR2 SASEGT. This CDR3 has 14 residues. Comments on this clone: Its antigen is unknown.

Specified time point: week 47, end of study. Each vaccine dose was 300 ug of mutant IDH1 20-mer peptide, with topical imiquimod. Patients had eight vaccinations, in weeks 1, 3, 5, 7, 11, 15, 19 and 23. The method was immunoSEQ multiplex PCR; TCRdb's version includes in-frame clones alone and lacks a portion of them. The sample includes 77,000 or so clones, more than 80% of them seen just once. The sample in question was PBMCs, obtained from a glioma patient whose treatment included an IDH1 peptide vaccine. This clonotype was obtained from a man in his forties with glioma. V is TRBV6-1 and J is TRBJ1-5, with D maybe TRBD1 (6 bases). The CDR3 DNA is TGTGCCAGCAATCCGGGACACCTCAATCAGCCCCAGCATTTT. As protein: CASNPGHLNQPQHF.